These T cell receptor beta chains were read from a single sample in a study of cytomegalovirus exposure and HLA in healthy donors. Generated by immunoSEQ multiplex PCR, the TCRdb table keeps only in-frame clones and is missing some. Of 140,000 or so clones in the sample, 75% to 90% were seen once. The sequencing input was PBMCs. Every receptor here comes from a woman aged 30 to 39 in good health and CMV-seropositive. CDR3s include the opening cysteine and the closing phenylalanine or tryptophan. D genes are given only for firm matches. A row's size may be missing; if present it is once, few, many or a size class.

clone size	D gene	J gene	CDR3 length	V gene	CDR3 protein	CDR3 DNA
-	-	TRBJ2-2	15	TRBV6-1	CASSEDPTNTGELFF	TGTGCCAGCAGTGAAGATCCCACGAACACCGGGGAGCTGTTTTTT
-	-	TRBJ1-1	15	TRBV4-1	CASRRVRDPLTEAFF	TGCGCCAGCAGACGTGTCCGGGATCCTCTCACTGAAGCTTTCTTT
-	-	TRBJ1-1	15	TRBV28	CASSPSGHWNTEAFF	TGTGCCAGCAGTCCCTCGGGACACTGGAACACTGAAGCTTTCTTT
-	TRBD1	TRBJ1-5	13	TRBV6-1	CASRIQGNQPQHF	TGTGCCAGCAGGATACAGGGGAACCAGCCCCAGCATTTT
-	TRBD2	TRBJ2-7	17	TRBV5-4	CASSPNTGTSVTYEQYF	TGTGCCAGCAGCCCCAATACCGGGACTAGCGTAACCTACGAGCAGTACTTC
-	-	TRBJ1-2	13	TRBV5-5	CASSPEVFYGYTF	TGTGCCAGCAGCCCAGAGGTCTTCTATGGCTACACCTTC
-	-	TRBJ1-2	13	TRBV7-9	CASSLDGIAGYTF	TGTGCCAGCAGCTTAGATGGGATAGCGGGCTACACCTTC
-	TRBD2	TRBJ2-7	17	TRBV19	CASSIVLAGANSYEQYF	TGTGCCAGTAGTATAGTACTAGCGGGAGCCAACTCCTACGAGCAGTACTTC
-	-	TRBJ2-7	12	TRBV2	CASSVAGHEQYF	TGTGCCAGCAGTGTGGCAGGCCACGAGCAGTACTTC
-	-	TRBJ1-1	17	TRBV1	CTSSQDLRTEVGSEAFF	TGCACCAGCAGCCAAGATCTTCGGACAGAGGTAGGAAGTGAAGCTTTCTTT
-	-	TRBJ2-7	16	TRBV2	CASSEGWTADYYEQYF	TGTGCCAGCAGTGAGGGGTGGACAGCGGATTACTACGAGCAGTACTTC
-	TRBD1	TRBJ1-2	15	TRBV5-1	CASSSTGFNTYGYTF	TGCGCCAGCAGCTCGACAGGGTTTAATACCTATGGCTACACCTTC
-	TRBD1	TRBJ2-1	15	TRBV27	CASRPTGTAYNEQFF	TGTGCCAGCAGACCTACCGGGACAGCTTACAATGAGCAGTTCTTC
-	-	TRBJ1-1	12	TRBV28	CASSRFFTEAFF	TGTGCCAGCAGCCGTTTTTTCACTGAAGCTTTCTTT
-	-	TRBJ1-5	15	TRBV27	CASSLGAVSNQPQHF	TGTGCCAGCAGTTTAGGGGCGGTTAGCAATCAGCCCCAGCATTTT
-	TRBD2	TRBJ2-3	19	TRBV4-1	CASSQDQGLAGGTTDTQYF	TGCGCCAGCAGCCAAGATCAGGGACTAGCGGGGGGGACCACAGATACGCAGTATTTT
-	TRBD2	TRBJ2-2	16	TRBV5-4	CASSFRLAGGPGELFF	TGTGCCAGCAGCTTTCGACTAGCGGGAGGTCCCGGGGAGCTGTTTTTT
-	TRBD1	TRBJ2-3	15	TRBV15	CATTKKDRVVDTQYF	TGTGCCACCACCAAGAAGGACAGGGTCGTAGATACGCAGTATTTT
-	-	TRBJ1-4	14	TRBV19	CASTTGRLNEKLFF	TGTGCCAGTACCACCGGGAGACTTAATGAAAAACTGTTTTTT
-	-	TRBJ2-7	15	TRBV4-1	CASSHVQGTNYEQYF	TGCGCCAGCAGCCACGTACAGGGAACGAACTACGAGCAGTACTTC
-	TRBD2	TRBJ2-2	15	TRBV5-1	CASGISGTSFRELFF	TGCGCCAGCGGAATATCCGGGACTAGCTTCCGGGAGCTGTTTTTT
-	TRBD1	TRBJ1-4	14	TRBV5-6	CASSFGTGGKKLFF	TGTGCCAGCAGCTTCGGGACAGGGGGGAAGAAACTGTTTTTT
-	-	TRBJ2-7	17	TRBV11-2	CASSSRLEILKSYEQYF	TGTGCCAGCAGCTCACGATTGGAGATCCTGAAAAGCTACGAGCAGTACTTC
-	TRBD2	TRBJ2-1	15	TRBV4-1	CASSHIGGAYNEQFF	TGCGCCAGCAGCCATATCGGGGGGGCCTACAATGAGCAGTTCTTC
-	-	TRBJ2-1	14	TRBV28	CASSSQVKDNEQFF	TGTGCCAGCAGTTCCCAGGTGAAGGACAATGAGCAGTTCTTC
once	-	TRBJ1-4	18	TRBV9	CASSVGPRSRGHNEKLFF	TGTGCCAGCAGCGTAGGTCCTCGGAGCCGCGGACATAATGAAAAACTGTTTTTT
-	-	TRBJ1-1	12	TRBV15	CATSRDGLAAFF	TGTGCCACCAGCAGAGATGGGTTAGCAGCTTTCTTT
once	-	TRBJ2-1	17	TRBV9	CASSGRIDWTAYNEQFF	TGTGCCAGCAGCGGCCGGATTGACTGGACAGCATACAATGAGCAGTTCTTC
-	TRBD1	TRBJ2-3	19	TRBV7-9	CASSLDDGQAFFSTDTQYF	TGTGCCAGCAGCTTAGACGACGGACAGGCTTTTTTTAGCACAGATACGCAGTATTTT
-	TRBD1	TRBJ2-5	14	TRBV2	CASSPGQAQETQYF	TGTGCCAGCTCACCGGGACAGGCCCAAGAGACCCAGTACTTC
-	TRBD2	TRBJ2-7	20	TRBV4-1	CASSPTPMTSGGHITYEQYF	TGCGCCAGCAGCCCCACCCCAATGACTAGCGGGGGCCACATAACCTACGAGCAGTACTTC
-	TRBD1	TRBJ1-3	16	TRBV5-6	CASSWDRGFAGNTIYF	TGTGCCAGCAGCTGGGACAGGGGGTTCGCAGGAAACACCATATATTTT
once	-	TRBJ2-1	16	TRBV6-6	CASSYHTRTPPHEQFF	TGTGCCAGCAGTTACCATACGCGGACACCCCCCCATGAGCAGTTCTTC
-	-	TRBJ1-1	16	TRBV4-1	CASSQDGGKRNTEAFF	TGCGCCAGCAGCCAAGACGGGGGGAAGCGGAACACTGAAGCTTTCTTT
-	-	TRBJ2-3	16	TRBV5-1	CASSLMGLGGTDTQYF	TGCGCCAGCAGCTTGATGGGACTTGGAGGCACAGATACGCAGTATTTT
-	TRBD1	TRBJ2-7	15	TRBV15	CATSRDFGTGGEQYF	TGTGCCACCAGCAGAGATTTTGGGACAGGGGGCGAGCAGTACTTC
-	-	TRBJ2-1	10	TRBV20-1	CSARGLKQFF	TGCAGTGCTAGAGGACTAAAGCAGTTCTTC
-	-	TRBJ2-1	14	TRBV4-1	CANSQLAGLNEQFF	TGCGCCAACAGCCAATTGGCTGGCTTGAATGAGCAGTTCTTC
-	-	TRBJ2-5	13	TRBV9	CASSLGLQETQYF	TGTGCCAGCAGCCTGGGGCTGCAAGAGACCCAGTACTTC
-	-	TRBJ2-7	13	TRBV15	CATSSNRVGEQYF	TGTGCCACCAGCAGCAACAGGGTAGGCGAGCAGTACTTC
-	TRBD2	TRBJ2-1	15	TRBV7-8	CASSLPSGHYNEQFF	TGTGCCAGCAGCTTACCTAGCGGCCACTACAATGAGCAGTTCTTC
-	-	TRBJ1-5	17	TRBV28	CASSPLPAAGAIQPQHF	TGTGCCAGCAGTCCTCTCCCCGCGGCGGGGGCAATACAGCCCCAGCATTTT
once	-	TRBJ2-5	13	TRBV27	CASSFRGLETQYF	TGTGCCAGCAGTTTTCGGGGTCTCGAGACCCAGTACTTC
-	TRBD1	TRBJ2-1	16	TRBV11-1	CASSLIPRQGAHEQFF	TGTGCCAGCAGCTTAATCCCAAGACAGGGGGCTCATGAGCAGTTCTTC
once	TRBD1	TRBJ1-4	13	TRBV6-1	CASSGQGGGKLFF	TGTGCCAGCAGTGGACAGGGTGGGGGAAAACTGTTTTTT
-	-	TRBJ1-5	14	TRBV4-2	CASSPSYSNQPQHF	TGTGCCAGCAGCCCCAGTTATAGCAATCAGCCCCAGCATTTT
-	-	TRBJ2-3	13	TRBV7-7	CASSLDRRDTQYF	TGTGCTAGCAGCTTAGACCGGCGGGATACGCAGTATTTT
-	TRBD1	TRBJ1-2	14	TRBV13	CASSFDRGYYGYTF	TGTGCCAGCAGCTTCGACAGGGGCTACTATGGCTACACCTTC
-	TRBD2	TRBJ2-3	15	TRBV25-1	CASSATSESTDTQYF	TGTGCCAGCAGTGCAACTAGCGAAAGCACAGATACGCAGTATTTT
-	TRBD1	TRBJ2-5	13	TRBV6-1	CASGDRGVETQYF	TGTGCCAGCGGGGACAGGGGGGTAGAGACCCAGTACTTC
-	-	TRBJ2-1	14	TRBV29-1	CSVEAGATWNEQFF	TGCAGCGTTGAGGCGGGGGCTACGTGGAATGAGCAGTTCTTC
-	-	TRBJ1-3	15	TRBV19	CASSIVWSSGNTIYF	TGTGCCAGTAGTATAGTATGGAGCTCTGGAAACACCATATATTTT
-	TRBD1	TRBJ1-2	12	TRBV6-5	CASSYGTGYYTF	TGTGCCAGCAGTTACGGGACAGGGTACTACACCTTC
-	-	TRBJ1-5	13	TRBV6-5	CASSRTGNQPQHF	TGTGCCAGCAGCCGTACAGGAAATCAGCCCCAGCATTTT
once	-	TRBJ1-1	13	TRBV29-1	CSVGGQSTRAAFF	TGCAGCGTTGGAGGCCAAAGTACTAGGGCAGCTTTCTTT